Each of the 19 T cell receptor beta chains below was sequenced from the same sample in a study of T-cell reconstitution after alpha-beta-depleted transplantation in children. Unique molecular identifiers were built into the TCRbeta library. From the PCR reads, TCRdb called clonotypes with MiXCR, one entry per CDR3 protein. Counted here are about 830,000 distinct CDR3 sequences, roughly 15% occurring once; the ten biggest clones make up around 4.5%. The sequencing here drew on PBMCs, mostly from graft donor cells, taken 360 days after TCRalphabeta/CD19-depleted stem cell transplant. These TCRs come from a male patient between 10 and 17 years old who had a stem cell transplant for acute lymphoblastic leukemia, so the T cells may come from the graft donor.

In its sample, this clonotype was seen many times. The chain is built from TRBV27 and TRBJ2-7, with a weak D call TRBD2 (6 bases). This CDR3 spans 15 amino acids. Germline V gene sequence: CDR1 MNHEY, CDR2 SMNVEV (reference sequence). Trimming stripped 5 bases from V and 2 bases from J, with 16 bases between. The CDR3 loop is CASSTRAGPAYEQYF. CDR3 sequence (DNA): TGTGCCAGCAGTACCCGAGCGGGTCCCGCCTACGAGCAGTACTTC.

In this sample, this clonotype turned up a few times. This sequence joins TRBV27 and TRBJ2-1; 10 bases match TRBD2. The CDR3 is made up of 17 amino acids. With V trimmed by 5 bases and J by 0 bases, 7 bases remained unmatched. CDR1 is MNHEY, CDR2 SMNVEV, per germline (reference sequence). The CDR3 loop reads CASSEGLAHSSYNEQFF. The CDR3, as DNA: TGTGCCAGCAGTGAGGGACTAGCGCACAGCTCCTACAATGAGCAGTTCTTC.

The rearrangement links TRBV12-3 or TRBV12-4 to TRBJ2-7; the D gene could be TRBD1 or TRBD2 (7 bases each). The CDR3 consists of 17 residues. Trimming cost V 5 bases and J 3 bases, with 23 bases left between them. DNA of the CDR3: TGTGCCAGCAGTCAGGGGGGGATGTTTCGTAGAGTCTACGAGCAGTACTTC. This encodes CASSQGGMFRRVYEQYF.

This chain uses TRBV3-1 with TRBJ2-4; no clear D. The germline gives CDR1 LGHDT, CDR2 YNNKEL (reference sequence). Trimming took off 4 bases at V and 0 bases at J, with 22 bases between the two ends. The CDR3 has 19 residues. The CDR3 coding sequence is TGTGCCAGCAGCCCTTCTTTACTTAGGACGGACCTAGCCAAAAACATTCAGTACTTC. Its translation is CASSPSLLRTDLAKNIQYF.

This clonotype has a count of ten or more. The CDR3 coding sequence is TGCGCCAGCAGTCAGCCGGGACAGGCGAAGGATCAGTACTTC. Encoded protein: CASSQPGQAKDQYF. The rearrangement joins TRBV5-1 to TRBJ2-4; TRBD1 matches at 8 bases. The CDR3 spans 14 residues. The V gene end was trimmed by 5 bases and the J gene end by 12 bases; junction bases not matched to a gene: 13. Germline V gene lookup returns CDR1 SGHRS and CDR2 YFSETQ. The entire variable domain, with the rest obtained from reference TRBV5-1 and TRBJ2-4, is as follows: KAGVTQTPRYLIKTRGQQVTLSCSPISGHRSVSWYQQTPGQGLQFLFEYFSETQRNKGNFPGRFSGRQFSNSRSEMNVSTLELGDSALYLCASSQPGQAKDQYFGAGTRLSVL.

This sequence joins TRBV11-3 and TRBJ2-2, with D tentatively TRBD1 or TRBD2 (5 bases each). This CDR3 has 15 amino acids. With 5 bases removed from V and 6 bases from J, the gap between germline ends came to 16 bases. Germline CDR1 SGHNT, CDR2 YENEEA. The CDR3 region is CASSPGAPRAGELFF. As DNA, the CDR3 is TGTGCCAGCAGCCCCGGGGCACCCAGGGCCGGGGAGCTGTTTTTT.

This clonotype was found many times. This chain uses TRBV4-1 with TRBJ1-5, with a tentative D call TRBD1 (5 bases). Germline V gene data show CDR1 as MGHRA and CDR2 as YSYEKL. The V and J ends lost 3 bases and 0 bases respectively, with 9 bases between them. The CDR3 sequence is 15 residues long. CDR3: CASSQWGDSNQPQHF. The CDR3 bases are TGCGCCAGCAGCCAGTGGGGGGATAGCAATCAGCCCCAGCATTTT.

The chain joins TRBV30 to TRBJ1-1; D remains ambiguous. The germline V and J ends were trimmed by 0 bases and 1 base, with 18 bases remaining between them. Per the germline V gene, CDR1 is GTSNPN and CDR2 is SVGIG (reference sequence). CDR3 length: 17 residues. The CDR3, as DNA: TGTGCCTGGAGTGTTGCCCCTTTTGGACGGGAGAACACTGAAGCTTTCTTT. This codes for CAWSVAPFGRENTEAFF.

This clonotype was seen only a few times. The CDR3 protein is CASSLDTRSYNEQFF. The CDR3, as DNA: TGTGCCAGCAGTCTCGACACCCGCTCCTACAATGAGCAGTTCTTC. The chain links TRBV27 to TRBJ2-1; D remains ambiguous. This CDR3 contains 15 residues. The ends were cut back, 5 bases at V and 0 bases at J, with 11 bases in the middle. Looked up from germline, CDR1 is MNHEY and CDR2 is SMNVEV (reference sequence).

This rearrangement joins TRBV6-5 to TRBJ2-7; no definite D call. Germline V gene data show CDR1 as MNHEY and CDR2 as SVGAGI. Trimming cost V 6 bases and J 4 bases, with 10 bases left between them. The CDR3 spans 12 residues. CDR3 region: CASRGMEYEQYF. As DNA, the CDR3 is TGTGCCAGCAGGGGGATGGAGTACGAGCAGTACTTC.

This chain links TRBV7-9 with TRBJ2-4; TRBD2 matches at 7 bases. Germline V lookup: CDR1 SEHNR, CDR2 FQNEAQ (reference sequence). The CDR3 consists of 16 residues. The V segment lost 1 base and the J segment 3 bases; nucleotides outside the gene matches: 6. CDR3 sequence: CASSLGAGVVKNIQYF. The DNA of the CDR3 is TGTGCCAGCAGCTTAGGGGCGGGAGTTGTCAAAAACATTCAGTACTTC.

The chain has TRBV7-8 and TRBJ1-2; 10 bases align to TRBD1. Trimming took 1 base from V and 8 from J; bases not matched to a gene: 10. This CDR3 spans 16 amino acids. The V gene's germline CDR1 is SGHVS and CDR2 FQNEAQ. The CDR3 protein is CASSLGNRDRGRGYTF. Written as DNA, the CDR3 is TGTGCCAGCAGCTTAGGAAACCGGGACAGGGGTAGAGGCTACACCTTC.

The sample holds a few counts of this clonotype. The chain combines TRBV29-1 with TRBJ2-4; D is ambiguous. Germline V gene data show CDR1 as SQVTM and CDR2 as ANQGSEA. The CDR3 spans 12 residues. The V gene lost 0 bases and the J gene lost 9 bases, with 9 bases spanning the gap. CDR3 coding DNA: TGCAGCGTTGAAGAGGGGTGGAGCATTCAGTACTTC. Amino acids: CSVEEGWSIQYF. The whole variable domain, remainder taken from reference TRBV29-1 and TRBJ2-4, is SAVISQKPSRDICQRGTSLTIQCQVDSQVTMMFWYRQQPGQSLTLIATANQGSEATYESGFVIDKFPISRPNLTFSTLTVSNMSPEDSSIYLCSVEEGWSIQYFGAGTRLSVL.

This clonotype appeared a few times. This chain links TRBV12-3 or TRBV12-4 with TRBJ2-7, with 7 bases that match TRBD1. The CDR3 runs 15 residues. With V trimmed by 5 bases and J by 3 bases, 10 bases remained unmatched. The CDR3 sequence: CASSLRQGTHYEQYF. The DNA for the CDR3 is TGTGCCAGCAGTCTCCGACAGGGTACTCACTACGAGCAGTACTTC.

The CDR3 loop is CASSHSGLALETQYF. In DNA, the CDR3 is TGTGCCAGCAGCCACAGTGGGCTAGCGCTAGAGACCCAGTACTTC. The chain links TRBV3-1 to TRBJ2-5, with D perhaps matching TRBD2 (6 bases). The CDR3 runs to 15 residues. V was clipped by 3 bases and J by 4 bases, with 15 bases between them. Germline loops: CDR1 LGHDT, CDR2 YNNKEL (reference sequence).

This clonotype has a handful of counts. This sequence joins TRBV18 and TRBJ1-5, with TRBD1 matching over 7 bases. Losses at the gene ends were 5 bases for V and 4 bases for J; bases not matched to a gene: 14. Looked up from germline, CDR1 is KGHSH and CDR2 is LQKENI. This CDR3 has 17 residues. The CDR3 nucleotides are TGTGCCAGCTCATCCCCTTACAGGGGACGAAAAAATCAGCCCCAGCATTTT. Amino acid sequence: CASSSPYRGRKNQPQHF.

The CDR3 coding sequence is TGTGCCAGTACAGGGGTCACTAGCACAGATACGCAGTATTTT. The encoded protein is CASTGVTSTDTQYF. The V and J genes are TRBV19 and TRBJ2-3; TRBD1 might be the D (6 bases). V gave up 7 bases and J gave up 0 bases, with 11 bases separating them. The CDR3 is made up of 14 amino acids. CDR1 LNHDA and CDR2 SQIVND come from the germline V gene (reference sequence).

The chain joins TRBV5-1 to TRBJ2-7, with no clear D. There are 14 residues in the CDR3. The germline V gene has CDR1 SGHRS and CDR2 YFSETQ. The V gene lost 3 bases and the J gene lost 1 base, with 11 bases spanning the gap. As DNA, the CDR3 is TGCGCCAGCAGCTCAAAAGACGTATCCTACGAGCAGTACTTC. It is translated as CASSSKDVSYEQYF.

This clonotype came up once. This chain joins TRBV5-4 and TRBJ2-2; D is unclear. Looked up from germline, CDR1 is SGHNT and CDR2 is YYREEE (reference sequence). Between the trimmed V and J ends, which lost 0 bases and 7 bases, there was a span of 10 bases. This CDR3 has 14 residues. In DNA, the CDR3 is TGTGCCAGCAGCTTGGACCGCGCGAGCGGGGAGCTGTTTTTT. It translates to CASSLDRASGELFF.